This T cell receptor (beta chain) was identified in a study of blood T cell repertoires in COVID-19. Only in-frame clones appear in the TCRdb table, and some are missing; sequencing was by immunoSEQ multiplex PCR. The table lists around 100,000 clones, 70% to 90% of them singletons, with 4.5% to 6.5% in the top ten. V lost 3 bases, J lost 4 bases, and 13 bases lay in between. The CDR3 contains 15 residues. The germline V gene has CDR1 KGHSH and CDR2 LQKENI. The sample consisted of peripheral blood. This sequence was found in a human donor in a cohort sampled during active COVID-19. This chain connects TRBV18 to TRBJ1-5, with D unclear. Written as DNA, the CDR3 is TGTGCCAGCTCACCTTGGTACGGGGATAATCAGCCCCAGCATTTT. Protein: CASSPWYGDNQPQHF.